This T cell receptor (beta chain) was documented in a study of shared clonotypes between healthy human individuals. Donors had no recently reported acute infections or vaccinations and were HIV-negative. Clones were sequenced by immunoSEQ multiplex PCR, and TCRdb holds only the in-frame ones, with some missing. The data contain around 700,000 clones, around 72% of them singletons. There are 14 residues in the CDR3. Germline V gives CDR1 SGHAT, CDR2 FQNNGV. Trimming pared 5 bases from V and 6 bases from J, leaving 14 bases between. The study, taken as a whole, reports: Genetic and exposure-history diversity was limited by the few donors.

On this clone itself: Antigen: not known.

Sequenced: memory CD4+ T cells sorted from blood. Stated subset: CD45RA-negative fraction. The sequence was obtained from a woman aged 25 to 39 in good health. The chain links TRBV11-2 to TRBJ1-3; the D is unclear. CDR3 DNA: TGTGCCAGCAGCCCTCGTTCGGACTTAAACACCATATATTTT. Translation gives CASSPRSDLNTIYF.